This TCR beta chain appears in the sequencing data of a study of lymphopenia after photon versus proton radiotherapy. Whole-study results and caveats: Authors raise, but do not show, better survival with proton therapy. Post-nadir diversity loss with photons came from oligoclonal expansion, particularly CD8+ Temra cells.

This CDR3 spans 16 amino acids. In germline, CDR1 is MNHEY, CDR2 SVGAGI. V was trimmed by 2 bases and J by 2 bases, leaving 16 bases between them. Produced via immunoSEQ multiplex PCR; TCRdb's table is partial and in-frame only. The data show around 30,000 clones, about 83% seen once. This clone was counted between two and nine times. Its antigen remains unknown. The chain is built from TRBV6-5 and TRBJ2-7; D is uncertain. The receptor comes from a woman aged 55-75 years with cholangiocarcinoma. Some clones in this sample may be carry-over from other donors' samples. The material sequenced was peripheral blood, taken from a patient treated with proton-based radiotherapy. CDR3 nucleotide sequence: TGTGCCAGCAGTTACGGACCAGCCGATGGTACCTACGAGCAGTACTTC. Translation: CASSYGPADGTYEQYF.